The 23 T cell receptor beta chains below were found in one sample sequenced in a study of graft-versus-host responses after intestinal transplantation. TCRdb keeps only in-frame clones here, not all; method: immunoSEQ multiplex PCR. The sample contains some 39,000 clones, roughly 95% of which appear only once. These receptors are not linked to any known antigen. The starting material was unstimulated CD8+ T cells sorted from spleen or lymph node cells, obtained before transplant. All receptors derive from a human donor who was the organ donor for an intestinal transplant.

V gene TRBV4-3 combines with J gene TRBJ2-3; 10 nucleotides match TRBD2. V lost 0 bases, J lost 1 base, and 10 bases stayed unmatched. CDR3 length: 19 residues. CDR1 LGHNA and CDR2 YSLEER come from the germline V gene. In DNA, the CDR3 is TGCGCCAGCAGCCAAGATCAAGCGGGGGGGCCCCGGGGCACAGATACGCAGTATTTT. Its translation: CASSQDQAGGPRGTDTQYF.

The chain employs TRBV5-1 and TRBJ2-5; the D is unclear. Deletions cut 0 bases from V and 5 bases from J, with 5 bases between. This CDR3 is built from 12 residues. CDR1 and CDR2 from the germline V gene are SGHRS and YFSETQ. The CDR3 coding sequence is TGCGCCAGCAGCTTGGGGTACGAGACCCAGTACTTC. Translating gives CASSLGYETQYF.

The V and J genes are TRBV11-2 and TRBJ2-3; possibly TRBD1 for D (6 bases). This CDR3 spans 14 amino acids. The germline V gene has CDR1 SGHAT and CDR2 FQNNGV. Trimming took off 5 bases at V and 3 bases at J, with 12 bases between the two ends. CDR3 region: CASSLRGSTDTQYF. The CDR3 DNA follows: TGTGCCAGCAGCCTCAGGGGTTCGACAGATACGCAGTATTTT.

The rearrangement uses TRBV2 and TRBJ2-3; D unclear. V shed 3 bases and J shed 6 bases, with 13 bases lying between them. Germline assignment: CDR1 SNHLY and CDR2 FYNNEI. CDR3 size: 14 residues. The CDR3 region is CASSDRLWRDTQYF. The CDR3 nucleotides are TGTGCCAGCAGTGATCGACTCTGGCGGGATACGCAGTATTTT. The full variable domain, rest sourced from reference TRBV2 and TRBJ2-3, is EPEVTQTPSHQVTQMGQEVILRCVPISNHLYFYWYRQILGQKVEFLVSFYNNEISEKSEIFDDQFSVERPDGSNFTLKIRSTKLEDSAMYFCASSDRLWRDTQYFGPGTRLTVL.

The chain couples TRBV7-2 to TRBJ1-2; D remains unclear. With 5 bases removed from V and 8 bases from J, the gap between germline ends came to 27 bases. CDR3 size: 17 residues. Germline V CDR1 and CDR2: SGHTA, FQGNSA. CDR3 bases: TGTGCCAGCAGCCCCAAAACCGGGGAATTCGCTACTATGGGCTACACCTTC. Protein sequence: CASSPKTGEFATMGYTF.

CDR3 protein: CASSQEEGLGTEAFF. CDR3 nucleotides: TGCGCCAGCAGCCAAGAAGAGGGGCTGGGCACTGAAGCTTTCTTT. V gene TRBV4-1 combines with J gene TRBJ1-1; perhaps TRBD1 as D (5 bases). The ends were cut back, 0 bases at V and 4 bases at J, with 12 bases in the middle. The CDR3 contains 15 residues. Germline CDR1 MGHRA, CDR2 YSYEKL.

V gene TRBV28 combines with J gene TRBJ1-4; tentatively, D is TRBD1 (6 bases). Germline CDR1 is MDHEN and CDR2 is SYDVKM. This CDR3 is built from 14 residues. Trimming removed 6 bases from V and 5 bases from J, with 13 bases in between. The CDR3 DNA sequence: TGTGCCAGCAGGGTACAGGGTCTCAATGAAAAACTGTTTTTT. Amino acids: CASRVQGLNEKLFF.

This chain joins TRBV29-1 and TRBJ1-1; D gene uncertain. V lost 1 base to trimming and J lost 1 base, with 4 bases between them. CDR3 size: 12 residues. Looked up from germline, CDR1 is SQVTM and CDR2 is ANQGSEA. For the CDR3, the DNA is TGCAGCGTTGAAGGGGAGAACACTGAAGCTTTCTTT. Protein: CSVEGENTEAFF.

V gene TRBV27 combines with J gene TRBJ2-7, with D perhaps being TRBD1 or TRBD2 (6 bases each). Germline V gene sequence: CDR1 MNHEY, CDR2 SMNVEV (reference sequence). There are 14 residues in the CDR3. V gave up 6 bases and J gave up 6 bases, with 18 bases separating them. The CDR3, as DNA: TGTGCCAGCAGCCCTCCCTTATCGGGGGCCGAGCAGTACTTC. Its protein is CASSPPLSGAEQYF.

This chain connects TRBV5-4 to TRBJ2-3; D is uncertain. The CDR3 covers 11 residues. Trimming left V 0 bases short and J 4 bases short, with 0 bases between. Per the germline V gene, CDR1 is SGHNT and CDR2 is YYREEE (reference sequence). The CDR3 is CASSLADTQYF. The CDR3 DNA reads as TGTGCCAGCAGCTTGGCAGATACGCAGTATTTT.

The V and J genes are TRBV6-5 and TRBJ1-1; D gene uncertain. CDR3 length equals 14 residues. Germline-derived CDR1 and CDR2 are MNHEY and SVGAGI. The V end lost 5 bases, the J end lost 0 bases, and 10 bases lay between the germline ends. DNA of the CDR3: TGTGCCAGCAGTGATATCGGGGTGAACACTGAAGCTTTCTTT. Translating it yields CASSDIGVNTEAFF.

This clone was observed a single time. CDR3 DNA: TGTGCCAGCAGCTCACTCTGGGAGGCCTACGAGCAGTACTTC. This encodes CASSSLWEAYEQYF. The rearrangement uses TRBV7-9 and TRBJ2-7; TRBD2 might be the D (6 bases). Germline values: CDR1 SEHNR, CDR2 FQNEAQ (reference sequence). The CDR3 extends over 14 amino acids. Trimming took 4 bases from V and 2 from J, leaving 12 bases between them.

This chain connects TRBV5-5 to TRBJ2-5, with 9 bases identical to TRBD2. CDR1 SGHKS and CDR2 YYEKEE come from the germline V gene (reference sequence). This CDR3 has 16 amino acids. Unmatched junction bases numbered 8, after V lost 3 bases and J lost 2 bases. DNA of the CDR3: TGTGCCAGCAGCTATTTAAGCGGGGGGCCGCAAGAGACCCAGTACTTC. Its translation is CASSYLSGGPQETQYF.

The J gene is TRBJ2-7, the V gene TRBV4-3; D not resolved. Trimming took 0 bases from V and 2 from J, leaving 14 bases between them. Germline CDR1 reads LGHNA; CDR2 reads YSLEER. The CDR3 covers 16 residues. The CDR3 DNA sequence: TGCGCCAGCAGCCAAGATCCAGGCGATTACCCCTACGAGCAGTACTTC. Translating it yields CASSQDPGDYPYEQYF.

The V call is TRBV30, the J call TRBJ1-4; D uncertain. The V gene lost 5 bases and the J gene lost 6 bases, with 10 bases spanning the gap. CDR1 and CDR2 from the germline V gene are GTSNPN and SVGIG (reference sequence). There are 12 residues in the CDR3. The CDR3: CAWGNGYEKLFF. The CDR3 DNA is TGTGCCTGGGGAAACGGATATGAAAAACTGTTTTTT.

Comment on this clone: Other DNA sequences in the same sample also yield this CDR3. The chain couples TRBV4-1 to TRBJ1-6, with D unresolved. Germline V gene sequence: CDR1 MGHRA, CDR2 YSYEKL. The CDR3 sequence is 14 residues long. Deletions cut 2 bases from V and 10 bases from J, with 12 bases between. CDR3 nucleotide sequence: TGCGCCAGCAGCCAACAAGGCGGGGAATCACCCCTCCACTTT. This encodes CASSQQGGESPLHF.

The CDR3 DNA follows: TGTGCCAGCAGTTACTCGCGGGGGGATGGCTACACCTTC. It is translated as CASSYSRGDGYTF. The chain couples TRBV6-5 to TRBJ1-2; D is perhaps TRBD1 (5 bases). Trimming removed 0 bases at V and 6 bases at J, with 8 bases between. The CDR3 consists of 13 residues. Germline loops: CDR1 MNHEY, CDR2 SVGAGI.

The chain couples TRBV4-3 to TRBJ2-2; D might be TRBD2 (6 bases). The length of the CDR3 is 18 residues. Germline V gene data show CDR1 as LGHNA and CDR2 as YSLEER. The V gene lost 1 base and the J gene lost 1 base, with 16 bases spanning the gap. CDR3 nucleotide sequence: TGCGCCAGCAGCCAAGCAATGCCGGGGGTGGAGAACACCGGGGAGCTGTTTTTT. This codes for CASSQAMPGVENTGELFF.

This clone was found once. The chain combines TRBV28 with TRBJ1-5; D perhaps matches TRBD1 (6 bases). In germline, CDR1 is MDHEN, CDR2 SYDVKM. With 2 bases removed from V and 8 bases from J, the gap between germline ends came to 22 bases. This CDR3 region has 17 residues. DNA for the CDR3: TGTGCCAGCAGTTTAGAGGGGGAGAGGGGGGGGACCGAGCCCCAGCATTTT. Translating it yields CASSLEGERGGTEPQHF.

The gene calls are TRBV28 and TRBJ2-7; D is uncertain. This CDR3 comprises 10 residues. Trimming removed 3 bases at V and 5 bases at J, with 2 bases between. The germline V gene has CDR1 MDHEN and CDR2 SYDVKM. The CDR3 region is CASSLNEQYF. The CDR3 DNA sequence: TGTGCCAGCAGTTTGAACGAGCAGTACTTC.

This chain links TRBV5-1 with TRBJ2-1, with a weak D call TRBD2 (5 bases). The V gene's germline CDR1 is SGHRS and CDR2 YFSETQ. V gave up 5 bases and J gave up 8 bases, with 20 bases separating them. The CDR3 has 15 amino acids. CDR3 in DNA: TGCGCCAGCAGTCACGTACGGGGTTTTATCTATGAGCAGTTCTTC. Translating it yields CASSHVRGFIYEQFF.

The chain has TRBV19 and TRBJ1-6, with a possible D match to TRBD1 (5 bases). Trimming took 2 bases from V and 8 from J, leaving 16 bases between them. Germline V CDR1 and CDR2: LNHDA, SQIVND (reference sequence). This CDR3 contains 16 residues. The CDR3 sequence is CASSILAGTGDSPLHF. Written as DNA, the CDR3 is TGTGCCAGTAGTATATTGGCCGGGACGGGCGATTCACCCCTCCACTTT.

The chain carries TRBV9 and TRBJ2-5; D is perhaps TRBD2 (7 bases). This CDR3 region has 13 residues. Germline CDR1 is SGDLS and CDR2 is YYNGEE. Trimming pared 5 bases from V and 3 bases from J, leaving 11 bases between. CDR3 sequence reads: CASRGGAEETQYF. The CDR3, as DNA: TGTGCCAGCAGAGGGGGGGCAGAAGAGACCCAGTACTTC.